Following are 14 T cell receptor beta chains from one sample sequenced in a study of blood T cell repertoires in COVID-19. Clones were sequenced by immunoSEQ multiplex PCR, and TCRdb holds only the in-frame ones, with some missing. The sample includes more than 95,000 clones, about 90% of them seen just once. The sample comprised peripheral blood. The receptor source for this set is a human donor in a cohort sampled during active COVID-19.

The chain uses TRBV27 and TRBJ1-1; TRBD1 might be the D (5 bases). V lost 4 bases, J lost 0 bases, and 15 bases lay in between. The CDR3 extends over 16 amino acids. Germline V gives CDR1 MNHEY, CDR2 SMNVEV (reference sequence). CDR3 nucleotides: TGTGCCAGCAGTTCCCCTCGGCAGGGCCTGAACACTGAAGCTTTCTTT. It specifies CASSSPRQGLNTEAFF.

The chain carries TRBV19 and TRBJ1-2; D is undetermined. This CDR3 comprises 16 residues. CDR1 is LNHDA and CDR2 is SQIVND in the germline V gene (reference sequence). The V end was cut by 1 base, the J end by 1 base, with 13 bases between. CDR3 loop: CASSIGEARSNYGYTF. CDR3 nucleotides: TGTGCCAGTAGTATAGGAGAGGCCAGAAGTAACTATGGCTACACCTTC.

This chain uses TRBV5-4 with TRBJ2-5; D is perhaps TRBD1 (6 bases). Trimming shortened V by 0 bases and J by 9 bases, and 12 bases separated the two germline ends. CDR3 length: 13 amino acids. The V gene's germline CDR1 is SGHNT and CDR2 YYREEE (reference sequence). The CDR3 DNA sequence: TGTGCCAGCAGCTTGGCAGGGGTAGGGTCCCAGTACTTC. Residues: CASSLAGVGSQYF.

The genes are TRBV30 and TRBJ1-2; TRBD1 agrees at 9 bases. The CDR3 is 14 residues long. CDR1 is GTSNPN and CDR2 is SVGIG in the germline V gene (reference sequence). V dropped 1 base and J dropped 6; count of bases not matched to a gene: 6. The CDR3 DNA sequence: TGTGCCTGGAGTGCGGACAGGGGATTCCATGGCTACACCTTC. Amino acid sequence: CAWSADRGFHGYTF.

J is TRBJ1-5 and V is TRBV7-9; D gene unclear. Germline assignment: CDR1 SEHNR and CDR2 FQNEAQ (reference sequence). V was pared by 5 bases and J by 6 bases, with 11 bases between. The CDR3 consists of 13 residues. The CDR3, as DNA: TGTGCCAGCAGCAGCGGCCCTAGTCAGCCCCAGCATTTT. This codes for CASSSGPSQPQHF.

This clone was seen a handful of times. The chain uses TRBV9 and TRBJ2-1, with TRBD2 matching over 16 bases. With 3 bases clipped from V and 0 bases from J, the junction kept 9 bases outside the gene matches. The CDR3 contains 20 residues. Germline lookup yields CDR1 SGDLS and CDR2 YYNGEE. CDR3 nucleotide sequence: TGTGCCAGCAGCGGCCCAAGGGGACTAGCGGGGGGGAGCTCCTACAATGAGCAGTTCTTC. Translating gives CASSGPRGLAGGSSYNEQFF.

J is TRBJ1-1 and V is TRBV28, with D tentatively TRBD1 (5 bases). The CDR3 has 16 amino acids. Germline-derived CDR1 and CDR2 are MDHEN and SYDVKM. Trimming stripped 3 bases from V and 0 bases from J, with 14 bases between. The CDR3 reads CASSFPRDYVNTEAFF. In DNA, the CDR3 is TGTGCCAGCAGTTTTCCCAGGGATTACGTGAACACTGAAGCTTTCTTT.

The gene calls are TRBV6-5 and TRBJ2-7, with 10 bases fitting TRBD1. With 2 bases clipped from V and 5 bases from J, the junction kept 6 bases outside the gene matches. Germline V gene data show CDR1 as MNHEY and CDR2 as SVGAGI. The CDR3 extends over 15 amino acids. CDR3 coding DNA: TGTGCCAGCAGTTACCCGGGACAGGGGAAAGACGAGCAGTACTTC. Amino acid sequence: CASSYPGQGKDEQYF.

The chain employs TRBV3-1 (or the pseudogene TRBV3-2) and TRBJ1-2; no reliable D call. The CDR3 contains 14 residues. Trimming stripped 1 base from V and 0 bases from J, with 6 bases between. Per germline, CDR1 LGHDT and CDR2 YNNKEL (reference sequence). The CDR3 coding sequence is TGTGCCAGCAGCCAAGTAGAGACTAACTATGGCTACACCTTC. Protein product: CASSQVETNYGYTF.

This clone has more than one count but fewer than ten. The rearrangement links TRBV9 to TRBJ2-3; no definite D call. The germline V gene encodes CDR1 SGDLS and CDR2 YYNGEE. The CDR3 runs to 16 residues. V shed 0 bases and J shed 4 bases, with 15 bases lying between them. The CDR3 here is CASSVEPSDSADTQYF. The CDR3 DNA is TGTGCCAGCAGCGTAGAACCCAGCGACTCGGCAGATACGCAGTATTTT.

The genes are TRBV5-1 and TRBJ1-3, with D uncertain. CDR1 is SGHRS and CDR2 is YFSETQ in the germline V gene. This CDR3 has 13 amino acids. V was clipped by 3 bases and J by 0 bases, with 4 bases between them. The CDR3 region is CASSSYSGNTIYF. The DNA for the CDR3 is TGCGCCAGCAGCTCTTACTCTGGAAACACCATATATTTT.

The chain uses TRBV13 and TRBJ2-2; D unclear. Germline lookup yields CDR1 PRHDT and CDR2 FYEKMQ (reference sequence). The V end was cut by 4 bases, the J end by 4 bases, with 7 bases between. This CDR3 contains 13 residues. The CDR3 loop reads CASSSQATGELFF. CDR3 bases: TGTGCCAGCAGCTCGCAAGCCACCGGGGAGCTGTTTTTT. Full variable domain (remainder filled in from reference TRBV13 and TRBJ2-2): AAGVIQSPRHLIKEKRETATLKCYPIPRHDTVYWYQQGPGQDPQFLISFYEKMQSDKGSIPDRFSAQQFSDYHSELNMSSLELGDSALYFCASSSQATGELFFGEGSRLTVL.

The V gene is TRBV10-1, the J gene TRBJ2-5; 7 bases fit TRBD1. Trimming cost V 6 bases and J 4 bases; bases outside gene matches: 8. Germline V gene sequence: CDR1 WNHNN, CDR2 SYGVQD (reference sequence). The CDR3 extends over 14 amino acids. CDR3 loop: CASSESTGAETQYF. CDR3 nucleotide sequence: TGCGCCAGCAGCGAATCAACAGGGGCAGAGACCCAGTACTTC.

This clone was seen a handful of times. The chain joins TRBV7-2 to TRBJ2-5; 8 bases fit TRBD1. J lost 1 base, V lost 5 bases, and 6 bases had no gene match. Germline CDR1 is SGHTA and CDR2 is FQGNSA. The CDR3 length is 15 residues. DNA for the CDR3: TGTGCCAGCAGCCCAGACAGGGGCCTCCAAGAGACCCAGTACTTC. Amino acid sequence: CASSPDRGLQETQYF.